One sample yielded the 7 T cell receptor beta chains listed below, sequenced in a study of cytomegalovirus exposure and HLA in healthy donors. Primers: 60 Vbeta forward and 13 Jbeta reverse. Profiling relied on immunoSEQ multiplex PCR, and the TCRdb table lists in-frame clones only, not all of them. The table lists about 160,000 clones, around 79% of them singletons. The sample comprised PBMCs. The source is a female donor in good health and CMV-seronegative.

The count of this clone is one. J is TRBJ1-1 and V is TRBV18; 10 bases line up with TRBD1. CDR3 length: 16 amino acids. With V trimmed by 5 bases and J by 4 bases, 10 bases remained unmatched. CDR1 and CDR2 from the germline V gene are KGHSH and LQKENI. CDR3 sequence reads: CASSSGGDRGTTEAFF. The CDR3 region has the DNA TGTGCCAGCTCATCTGGTGGGGACAGGGGAACCACTGAAGCTTTCTTT.

This clone was seen a single time. The chain carries TRBV11-2 and TRBJ2-1; 11 positions match TRBD2. The CDR3 has 14 residues. The germline CDR1 and CDR2 sequences are SGHAT and FQNNGV. The trim removed 5 bases at V and 3 bases at J, leaving 0 bases unmatched. The CDR3 DNA is TGTGCCAGCAGCACTAGCGGGAGCTACAATGAGCAGTTCTTC. Translated: CASSTSGSYNEQFF.

V and J are TRBV29-1 and TRBJ1-2; a weak D match, TRBD1 (5 bases). Germline assignment: CDR1 SQVTM and CDR2 ANQGSEA. There are 12 residues in the CDR3. Deletions cut 3 bases from V and 6 bases from J, with 11 bases between. The DNA for the CDR3 is TGCAGCGTTGAGAACAGGAGGGATGGCTACACCTTC. It yields the protein CSVENRRDGYTF. Supplemented by reference TRBV29-1 and TRBJ1-2, the full variable domain reads SAVISQKPSRDICQRGTSLTIQCQVDSQVTMMFWYRQQPGQSLTLIATANQGSEATYESGFVIDKFPISRPNLTFSTLTVSNMSPEDSSIYLCSVENRRDGYTFGSGTRLTVV.

This chain connects TRBV6-6 to TRBJ2-7, with D possibly TRBD1 on 6 matching bases. Germline V lookup: CDR1 MNHNY, CDR2 SVGAGI (reference sequence). Trimming took 0 bases from V and 0 from J, leaving 9 bases between them. CDR3 length: 15 residues. CDR3 sequence: CASSYSEDSSYEQYF. CDR3 DNA sequence: TGTGCCAGCAGTTACTCAGAGGACAGCTCCTACGAGCAGTACTTC.

The rearrangement links TRBV6-1 to TRBJ2-1, with TRBD2 matching 14 bases. The trim removed 8 bases at V and 8 bases at J, leaving 5 bases unmatched. The CDR3 totals 14 residues. Germline values: CDR1 MNHNS, CDR2 SASEGT. DNA of the CDR3: TGTGCCAGCGAAAGGACTAGCGGGAGGTATGAGCAGTTCTTC. Translated: CASERTSGRYEQFF.

The chain couples TRBV7-9 to TRBJ1-1; TRBD1 agrees at 11 bases. The ends lost 1 base at V and 4 bases at J; junction bases unmatched: 5. The CDR3 runs 16 residues. Germline values: CDR1 SEHNR, CDR2 FQNEAQ (reference sequence). CDR3 in amino acids: CASSLEDRGPVTEAFF. The CDR3, as DNA: TGTGCCAGCAGCTTAGAGGACAGGGGGCCGGTCACTGAAGCTTTCTTT. Full variable domain (remainder filled in from reference TRBV7-9 and TRBJ1-1): DTGVSQNPRHKITKRGQNVTFRCDPISEHNRLYWYRQTLGQGPEFLTYFQNEAQLEKSRLLSDRFSAERPKGSFSTLEIQRTEQGDSAMYLCASSLEDRGPVTEAFFGQGTRLTVV.

A few counts support this clone. The chain links TRBV2 to TRBJ2-3; the D gene is possibly TRBD1 (5 bases). In germline, CDR1 is SNHLY, CDR2 FYNNEI. This CDR3 is 14 amino acids long. The V end was cut by 5 bases, the J end by 0 bases, with 9 bases between. CDR3 sequence reads: CASSRTQSTDTQYF. In DNA form, the CDR3 reads TGTGCCAGCAGTCGGACACAAAGCACAGATACGCAGTATTTT.